Following are 9 T cell receptor beta chains from one sample sequenced in a study of blood T cell repertoires in COVID-19. Clones were read by immunoSEQ multiplex PCR, and TCRdb kept only the in-frame ones, dropping some. This table has roughly 250,000 clones, approximately 82% appearing once. Sequenced: peripheral blood. The receptors were sampled from a woman at least 80 years old with acute or convalescent COVID-19.

V usage is TRBV5-1 and J usage is TRBJ2-1; 14 bases agree with TRBD2. V was pared by 6 bases and J by 6 bases, with 11 bases of the junction left unmatched. This CDR3 comprises 17 residues. Germline V gene data show CDR1 as SGHRS and CDR2 as YFSETQ. CDR3 sequence reads: CASTGKRLAGGPNEQFF. The CDR3 region has the DNA TGCGCCAGCACCGGCAAACGACTAGCGGGGGGGCCCAATGAGCAGTTCTTC.

This clone showed up just a few times. The chain links TRBV9 to TRBJ1-2, with a tentative D call TRBD1 (5 bases). The CDR3 length is 14 residues. V was cut by 1 base and J by 8 bases, with 15 bases left in between. The germline gives CDR1 SGDLS, CDR2 YYNGEE. CDR3 sequence reads: CASSVSGRDGGYTF. DNA for the CDR3: TGTGCCAGCAGCGTATCCGGCAGGGATGGGGGCTACACCTTC. The whole variable domain, remainder taken from reference TRBV9 and TRBJ1-2, is DSGVTQTPKHLITATGQRVTLRCSPRSGDLSVYWYQQSLDQGLQFLIQYYNGEERAKGNILERFSAQQFPDLHSELNLSSLELGDSALYFCASSVSGRDGGYTFGSGTRLTVV.

This chain links TRBV21-1 with TRBJ2-4; the tabulated D call, TRBD2, remains unverified against the DNA. TRBV21-1 corresponds to a pseudogene. This CDR3 is built from 16 residues. CDR3 loop: CASSIRGLAGENIQYF. CDR3 nucleotides: TGTGCCAGCAGCATCAGAGGCCTAGCGGGGGAAAACATTCAGTACTTC.

This clone was recorded once. This chain links TRBV25-1 with TRBJ2-2; possibly TRBD2 for D (7 bases). The germline CDR1 and CDR2 sequences are MGHDK and SYGVNS. Trimming removed 2 bases at V and 7 bases at J, with 14 bases between. The CDR3 loop spans 15 amino acids. CDR3 protein: CASSEMGGGNGELFF. DNA of the CDR3: TGTGCCAGCAGTGAAATGGGAGGGGGGAACGGGGAGCTGTTTTTT.

This clone has only a few counts. The J gene is TRBJ1-3, the V gene TRBV6-6; perhaps TRBD1 as D (6 bases). This CDR3 contains 14 residues. Germline-derived CDR1 and CDR2 are MNHNY and SVGAGI (reference sequence). Trimming removed 6 bases from V and 4 bases from J, with 13 bases in between. CDR3 nucleotide sequence: TGTGCCAGCAGCCAACAGGGATCCGGAAACACCATATATTTT. Translating gives CASSQQGSGNTIYF.

This clone was recorded once. The chain couples TRBV10-3 to TRBJ2-1; 7 nucleotides line up with TRBD2. V shed 0 bases, J shed 7 bases, and the junction held 0 bases outside the gene matches. Germline CDR1 ENHRY, CDR2 SYGVKD. The CDR3 is 13 residues long. CDR3 sequence: CAISESGGNEQFF. The CDR3, as DNA: TGTGCCATCAGTGAGTCCGGGGGGAATGAGCAGTTCTTC.

This chain connects TRBV19 to TRBJ2-1; 9 positions agree with TRBD2. The J segment lost 9 bases and the V segment lost 4 bases, leaving 10 bases of the junction unmatched. Germline V CDR1 and CDR2: LNHDA, SQIVND (reference sequence). The CDR3 is 15 amino acids. CDR3 nucleotide sequence: TGTGCCAGTAGTACACGGACTAGCGCCTCCCTTGAGCAGTTCTTC. Its translation is CASSTRTSASLEQFF.

This chain joins TRBV6-5 and TRBJ2-3; 12 nucleotides match TRBD2. Trimming cost V 0 bases and J 4 bases; bases outside gene matches: 2. The CDR3 has 16 residues. Germline V CDR1 and CDR2: MNHEY, SVGAGI. CDR3 residues: CASSYSGLAGADTQYF. The DNA of the CDR3 is TGTGCCAGCAGTTACTCGGGACTAGCGGGCGCAGATACGCAGTATTTT.

The V gene is TRBV7-9, the J gene TRBJ2-2; unclear D gene. Trimming removed 2 bases at V and 6 bases at J, with 7 bases between. Germline loops: CDR1 SEHNR, CDR2 FQNEAQ (reference sequence). The CDR3 is 13 amino acids. CDR3 protein: CASSLTVSGELFF. The CDR3 nucleotides read TGTGCCAGCAGCTTAACGGTGTCCGGGGAGCTGTTTTTT.